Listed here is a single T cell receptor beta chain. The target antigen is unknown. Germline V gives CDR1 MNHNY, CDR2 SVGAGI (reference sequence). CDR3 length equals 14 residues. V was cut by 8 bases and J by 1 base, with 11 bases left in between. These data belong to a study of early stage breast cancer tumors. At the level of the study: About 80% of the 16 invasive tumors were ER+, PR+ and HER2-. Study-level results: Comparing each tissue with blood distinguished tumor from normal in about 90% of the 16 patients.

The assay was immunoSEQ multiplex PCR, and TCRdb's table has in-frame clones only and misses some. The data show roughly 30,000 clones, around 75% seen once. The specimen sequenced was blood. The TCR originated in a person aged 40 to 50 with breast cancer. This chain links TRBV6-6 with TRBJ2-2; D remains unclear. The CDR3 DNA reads TGTGCCAGCCTAAGGTCCGAGAACACCGGGGAGCTGTTTTTT. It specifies CASLRSENTGELFF.